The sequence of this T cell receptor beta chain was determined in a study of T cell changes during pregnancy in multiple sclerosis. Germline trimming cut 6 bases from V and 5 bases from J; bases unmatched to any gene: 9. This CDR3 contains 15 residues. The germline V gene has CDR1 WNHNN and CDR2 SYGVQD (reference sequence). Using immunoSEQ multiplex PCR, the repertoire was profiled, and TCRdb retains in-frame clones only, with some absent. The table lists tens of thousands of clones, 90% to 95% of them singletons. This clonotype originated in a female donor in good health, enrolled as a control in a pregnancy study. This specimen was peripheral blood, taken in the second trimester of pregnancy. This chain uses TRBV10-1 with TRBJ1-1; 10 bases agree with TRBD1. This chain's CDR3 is CASRIFGTGATEAFF. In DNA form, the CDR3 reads TGCGCCAGCAGGATATTCGGGACAGGGGCTACTGAAGCTTTCTTT.